Listed here are 31 T cell receptor beta chains from one sample, sequenced in a study of T cell responses to AZD1222 COVID-19 vaccine. The table came from immunoSEQ multiplex PCR; TCRdb's copy has only in-frame clones and leaves some out. The sample comprises some 90,000 clones, more than 70% of which are singletons, and about 14% rests with the top ten. This material consisted of peripheral blood, taken on day 0 of AZD1222 vaccination. The receptors shown here come from an adult in good health.

This chain uses TRBV9 with TRBJ2-5, with D possibly matching TRBD2 (5 bases). CDR3 length equals 14 residues. Trimming cost V 0 bases and J 9 bases, with 15 bases left between them. CDR1 is SGDLS and CDR2 is YYNGEE in the germline V gene. The CDR3 region has the DNA TGTGCCAGCAGCGTAGTTGGAGACCTCGGGGCCCAGTACTTC. This translates into CASSVVGDLGAQYF.

The genes are TRBV6-2 or TRBV6-3 and TRBJ2-2, with D perhaps matching TRBD1 or TRBD2 (6 bases each). This CDR3 has 14 amino acids. Germline V gene lookup returns CDR1 MNHEY and CDR2 SVGEGT. The V end lost 2 bases, the J end lost 7 bases, and 11 bases lay between the germline ends. CDR3 nucleotides: TGTGCCAGCAGTTACGGGGGGCTCGACGGGGAGCTGTTTTTT. It yields the protein CASSYGGLDGELFF.

The chain carries TRBV19 and TRBJ1-5, with D possibly being TRBD1 (5 bases). Trimming left V 9 bases short and J 0 bases short, with 18 bases between. Looked up from germline, CDR1 is LNHDA and CDR2 is SQIVND (reference sequence). The CDR3 totals 16 residues. The CDR3 sequence: CASSPPGPNSNQPQHF. The CDR3, as DNA: TGTGCCAGCAGTCCCCCGGGACCGAATAGCAATCAGCCCCAGCATTTT.

The V call is TRBV18, the J call TRBJ2-1; 11 bases align to TRBD2. J lost 3 bases, V lost 6 bases, and 7 bases had no gene match. CDR1 and CDR2 from the germline V gene are KGHSH and LQKENI. CDR3 size: 16 residues. The DNA of the CDR3 is TGTGCCAGCTCTTCGATGACTAGCGGGGTCTACAATGAGCAGTTCTTC. Its translation: CASSSMTSGVYNEQFF. The variable domain in full, with the rest retrieved from reference TRBV18 and TRBJ2-1, is NAGVMQNPRHLVRRRGQEARLRCSPMKGHSHVYWYRQLPEEGLKFMVYLQKENIIDESGMPKERFSAEFPKEGPSILRIQQVVRGDSAAYFCASSSMTSGVYNEQFFGPGTRLTVL.

The chain uses TRBV7-2 and TRBJ1-4; 9 bases map to TRBD1. Germline V CDR1 and CDR2: SGHTA, FQGNSA. The V segment lost 2 bases and the J segment 7 bases; nucleotides outside the gene matches: 14. CDR3 length: 18 residues. The CDR3 sequence is CASSLNFRGQGETEKLFF. The DNA for the CDR3 is TGTGCCAGCAGCTTAAACTTCCGGGGACAGGGCGAAACTGAAAAACTGTTTTTT.

The V gene is TRBV15, the J gene TRBJ1-6, with 7 nucleotides matching TRBD1. The CDR3 runs 14 residues. CDR1 and CDR2 (germline): LNHNV, YYDKDF (reference sequence). Trimming removed 2 bases from V and 7 bases from J; junction bases left unmatched: 2. The CDR3 bases are TGTGCCACCAGCAGACCGGGACAGAATTCACCCCTCCACTTT. Translating gives CATSRPGQNSPLHF. Full variable domain (remainder filled in from reference TRBV15 and TRBJ1-6): DAMVIQNPRYQVTQFGKPVTLSCSQTLNHNVMYWYQQKSSQAPKLLFHYYDKDFNNEADTPDNFQSRRPNTSFCFLDIRSPGLGDTAMYLCATSRPGQNSPLHFGNGTRLTVT.

This rearrangement joins TRBV19 to TRBJ1-5, with 9 bases identical to TRBD1. This CDR3 has 19 residues. Trimming at V came to 3 bases and at J to 2 bases, leaving 14 bases not matched to a gene. Germline values: CDR1 LNHDA, CDR2 SQIVND (reference sequence). The chain's CDR3 is CASSISGGQGNLGNQPQHF. In DNA form, the CDR3 reads TGTGCCAGTAGTATTTCAGGGGGACAGGGTAATCTGGGCAATCAGCCCCAGCATTTT.

This rearrangement joins TRBV5-1 to TRBJ1-2; 11 bases are a match to TRBD1. This CDR3 contains 15 residues. CDR1 SGHRS and CDR2 YFSETQ come from the germline V gene. The V segment lost 2 bases and the J segment 6 bases; nucleotides outside the gene matches: 6. CDR3 in amino acids: CASSLGQGAVDGYTF. Here the CDR3 DNA reads TGCGCCAGCAGCTTAGGACAGGGGGCGGTGGATGGCTACACCTTC.

This chain uses TRBV6-2 or TRBV6-3 with TRBJ2-3, with 8 positions matching TRBD1. This CDR3 spans 14 amino acids. The V gene end was trimmed by 2 bases and the J gene end by 6 bases; junction bases not matched to a gene: 4. The germline gives CDR1 MNHEY, CDR2 SVGEGT. The CDR3 spells CASSYGQGLDTQYF. The CDR3 nucleotides read TGTGCCAGCAGTTACGGACAGGGACTGGATACGCAGTATTTT.

The chain employs TRBV10-3 and TRBJ2-7; D might be TRBD2 (6 bases). Germline-derived CDR1 and CDR2 are ENHRY and SYGVKD. CDR3 size: 13 residues. The V gene lost 4 bases and the J gene lost 4 bases, with 11 bases spanning the gap. CDR3 residues: CAISGGAAYEQYF. The CDR3 nucleotides read TGTGCCATCAGTGGCGGGGCCGCATACGAGCAGTACTTC.

This clone was seen a single time. The V call is TRBV30, the J call TRBJ1-5; D may be TRBD1 (6 bases). The CDR3 spans 14 residues. With 2 bases removed from V and 2 bases from J, the gap between germline ends came to 10 bases. The germline CDR1 and CDR2 sequences are GTSNPN and SVGIG (reference sequence). The CDR3 reads CAWSQGFGNQPQHF. The CDR3 bases are TGTGCCTGGAGTCAGGGGTTTGGCAATCAGCCCCAGCATTTT. The full variable domain, rest sourced from reference TRBV30 and TRBJ1-5, is SQTIHQWPATLVQPVGSPLSLECTVEGTSNPNLYWYRQAAGRGLQLLFYSVGIGQISSEVPQNLSASRPQDRQFILSSKKLLLSDSGFYLCAWSQGFGNQPQHFGDGTRLSIL.

The chain recombines TRBV6-5 with TRBJ1-2, with D perhaps matching TRBD1 (6 bases). The CDR3 covers 14 residues. Trimming shortened V by 7 bases and J by 6 bases, and 18 bases separated the two germline ends. Germline CDR1 and CDR2: MNHEY and SVGAGI. CDR3 protein: CASTIPRDTDGYTF. The CDR3, as DNA: TGTGCCAGCACCATTCCCCGGGACACGGATGGCTACACCTTC.

This CDR3 is CAWSYRSAVGGHGYTF. CDR3 coding DNA: TGTGCCTGGAGTTACCGATCCGCCGTGGGTGGACATGGCTACACCTTC. This rearrangement joins TRBV30 to TRBJ1-2; D remains unclear. The CDR3 runs 16 residues. Germline values: CDR1 GTSNPN, CDR2 SVGIG (reference sequence). V lost 2 bases to trimming and J lost 6 bases, with 22 bases between them.

A single count supports this clone. The chain couples TRBV30 to TRBJ1-5; tentative D call: TRBD1 (6 bases). The CDR3 totals 13 residues. Germline lookup yields CDR1 GTSNPN and CDR2 SVGIG (reference sequence). Trimming stripped 1 base from V and 9 bases from J, with 13 bases between. CDR3 amino acids: CAWSATEGGPQHF. The CDR3 nucleotides read TGTGCCTGGAGTGCGACTGAGGGGGGGCCCCAGCATTTT.

The rearrangement uses TRBV5-6 and TRBJ2-7, with D perhaps matching TRBD1 (6 bases). Germline loops: CDR1 SGHDT, CDR2 YYEEEE. Trimming shortened V by 4 bases and J by 6 bases, and 8 bases separated the two germline ends. The CDR3 has 11 amino acids. The CDR3 here is CASSTRGEQYF. For the CDR3, the DNA is TGTGCCAGCAGCACCAGGGGCGAGCAGTACTTC.

The chain links TRBV5-4 to TRBJ1-2; tentative D call: TRBD1 (6 bases). Trimming took 4 bases from V and 0 from J, leaving 13 bases between them. The CDR3 has 15 amino acids. Germline V gene data show CDR1 as SGHNT and CDR2 as YYREEE (reference sequence). For the CDR3, the DNA is TGTGCCAGCAGCCTACAGGGAGGGGCTAACTATGGCTACACCTTC. Amino acid sequence: CASSLQGGANYGYTF.

In its sample, this clone was seen once. The gene calls are TRBV19 and TRBJ1-1; TRBD1 might be the D (5 bases). V was clipped by 5 bases and J by 4 bases, with 14 bases between them. The CDR3 loop spans 14 amino acids. Germline V CDR1 and CDR2: LNHDA, SQIVND (reference sequence). DNA of the CDR3: TGTGCCAGTAGTCCACAGGCAAGGACCACTGAAGCTTTCTTT. Its translation is CASSPQARTTEAFF.

V and J are TRBV6-5 and TRBJ2-1, with D maybe TRBD2 (5 bases). V was shortened by 6 bases and J by 1 base, with 10 bases between the two germline ends. CDR3 size: 14 residues. Germline V gene lookup returns CDR1 MNHEY and CDR2 SVGAGI. CDR3 DNA sequence: TGTGCCAGCAGCCGGGGAAAGTCCTACAATGAGCAGTTCTTC. This translates into CASSRGKSYNEQFF.

CDR3 in amino acids: CASSLGGDSDFWHF. The CDR3 nucleotides are TGTGCCAGCAGCTTGGGCGGGGATTCGGACTTTTGGCATTTT. The chain employs TRBV5-6 and TRBJ1-5; D ambiguous. The germline V gene encodes CDR1 SGHDT and CDR2 YYEEEE. Between the trimmed V and J ends, which lost 0 bases and 15 bases, there was a span of 19 bases. This CDR3 spans 14 amino acids.

The chain has TRBV19 and TRBJ1-2; no firm D call. CDR1 LNHDA and CDR2 SQIVND come from the germline V gene (reference sequence). The V end lost 6 bases, the J end lost 4 bases, and 12 bases lay between the germline ends. This CDR3 has 13 amino acids. CDR3 DNA: TGTGCCAGTAGAATGGATGGGAGCTATGGCTACACCTTC. This encodes CASRMDGSYGYTF.

There are a few counts of this clone. The chain links TRBV23-1 to TRBJ2-7, with 8 bases lining up with TRBD1. TRBV23-1 is classed as an ORF, of uncertain function. V lost 4 bases to trimming and J lost 7 bases; unmatched junction nucleotides: 9. This CDR3 is 14 amino acids long. CDR3 protein: CASSPAGGQEEQYF. CDR3 DNA: TGCGCCAGCAGTCCAGCAGGGGGCCAGGAAGAGCAGTACTTC.

This clone turned up a few times. The V call is TRBV5-1, the J call TRBJ1-4; the D is unclear. The CDR3 sequence is 15 residues long. The V gene's germline CDR1 is SGHRS and CDR2 YFSETQ. Trimming cost V 1 base and J 0 bases, with 7 bases left between them. The CDR3 DNA reads as TGCGCCAGCAGCTTGACCAGGTCAACTAATGAAAAACTGTTTTTT. Its protein is CASSLTRSTNEKLFF.

Written as DNA, the CDR3 is TGTGCCAGCAGTTTCTCCTCGGACAGTCACACCTTC. Translating it yields CASSFSSDSHTF. The genes are TRBV12-3 or TRBV12-4 and TRBJ1-2, with D perhaps TRBD1 (6 bases). The germline V and J ends were trimmed by 3 bases and 12 bases, with 14 bases remaining between them. The CDR3 is 12 residues long.

The chain employs TRBV7-9 and TRBJ2-1; D might be TRBD1 (6 bases). The germline V gene encodes CDR1 SEHNR and CDR2 FQNEAQ (reference sequence). CDR3 length: 15 residues. V shed 5 bases and J shed 4 bases, with 15 bases lying between them. The CDR3 reads CASSPRDITYNEQFF. The CDR3 DNA reads as TGTGCCAGCAGCCCTAGGGACATAACGTACAATGAGCAGTTCTTC.

This rearrangement joins TRBV27 to TRBJ1-3, with a weak D call TRBD1 (5 bases). The V end lost 4 bases, the J end lost 3 bases, and 16 bases lay between the germline ends. The CDR3 runs 16 residues. CDR1 and CDR2 from the germline V gene are MNHEY and SMNVEV (reference sequence). The chain's CDR3 is CASSSNPGVGGNTIYF. CDR3 coding DNA: TGTGCCAGCAGTTCAAATCCGGGGGTGGGTGGAAACACCATATATTTT.

This clone occurred a few times. V gene TRBV30 combines with J gene TRBJ2-7, with 13 bases aligning to TRBD2. J lost 2 bases, V lost 3 bases, and 7 bases had no gene match. This CDR3 has 16 amino acids. The germline V gene encodes CDR1 GTSNPN and CDR2 SVGIG (reference sequence). The chain's CDR3 is CAWRPGTSGEAYEQYF. DNA for the CDR3: TGTGCCTGGAGACCTGGGACTAGCGGGGAAGCCTACGAGCAGTACTTC.

J is TRBJ1-3 and V is TRBV6-5, with TRBD1 as a possible D gene (5 bases). Per the germline V gene, CDR1 is MNHEY and CDR2 is SVGAGI. The CDR3 has 14 residues. V lost 8 bases and J lost 1, with 12 bases in between. The CDR3: CASPTRGSGNTIYF. As DNA, the CDR3 is TGTGCCAGCCCCACAAGGGGTTCTGGAAACACCATATATTTT.

The chain recombines TRBV14 with TRBJ1-5; TRBD1 matches 8 bases. CDR3 length: 21 amino acids. V was clipped by 0 bases and J by 4 bases; unmatched bases: 20. Germline lookup yields CDR1 SGHDN and CDR2 FVKESK. The CDR3 DNA reads TGTGCCAGCAGCCAAGAGGTTTTTCGGACAGGGATGGGGTATCGGAATCAGCCCCAGCATTTT. Amino acids: CASSQEVFRTGMGYRNQPQHF. Based on the CDR3 plus reference TRBV14 and TRBJ1-5, the full variable domain is EAGVTQFPSHSVIEKGQTVTLRCDPISGHDNLYWYRRVMGKEIKFLLHFVKESKQDESGMPNNRFLAERTGGTYSTLKVQPAELEDSGVYFCASSQEVFRTGMGYRNQPQHFGDGTRLSIL.

The chain links TRBV3-1 (or the pseudogene TRBV3-2) to TRBJ1-6; the D is unclear. There are 13 residues in the CDR3. Germline loops: CDR1 LGHDT, CDR2 YNNKEL (reference sequence). V was cut by 4 bases and J by 7 bases, with 8 bases left in between. CDR3 sequence reads: CASSPRANSPLHF. The CDR3 DNA follows: TGTGCCAGCAGCCCCCGGGCGAATTCACCCCTCCACTTT.

The J gene is TRBJ2-1, the V gene TRBV7-2; D gene uncertain. This CDR3 is built from 12 residues. The V end lost 2 bases, the J end lost 8 bases, and 7 bases lay between the germline ends. Germline CDR1 reads SGHTA; CDR2 reads FQGNSA. In DNA form, the CDR3 reads TGTGCCAGCAGCTTACCACGCGATGAGCAGTTCTTC. This gives the protein CASSLPRDEQFF.

This rearrangement joins TRBV7-6 to TRBJ1-5; no reliable D call. The germline gives CDR1 SGHVS, CDR2 FNYEAQ. This CDR3 spans 15 amino acids. Trimming stripped 5 bases from V and 6 bases from J, with 17 bases between. CDR3 amino acids: CASSVMPSDGQPQHF. The CDR3 bases are TGTGCCAGCAGCGTAATGCCCTCCGACGGTCAGCCCCAGCATTTT.